This section outlines one T cell receptor beta chain sequence together with its context. The assay was immunoSEQ multiplex PCR, and TCRdb's table has in-frame clones only and misses some. Among 120,000 to 150,000 clones listed, approximately 86% were seen once. These data originate in a study of T cell responses to AZD1222 COVID-19 vaccine. Trimming shortened V by 1 base and J by 1 base, and 5 bases separated the two germline ends. The germline V gene has CDR1 KGHDR and CDR2 SFDVKD. This CDR3 spans 14 amino acids. This TCR derives from an adult who received the MenACWY meningococcal vaccine as a control. Sequenced here: peripheral blood, sampled 28 days after the second dose of the MenACWY control vaccine. J is TRBJ2-3 and V is TRBV24-1; D is undetermined. DNA for the CDR3: TGTGCCACCAGTGATTTCGCGCGCACAGATACGCAGTATTTT. Translating it yields CATSDFARTDTQYF.